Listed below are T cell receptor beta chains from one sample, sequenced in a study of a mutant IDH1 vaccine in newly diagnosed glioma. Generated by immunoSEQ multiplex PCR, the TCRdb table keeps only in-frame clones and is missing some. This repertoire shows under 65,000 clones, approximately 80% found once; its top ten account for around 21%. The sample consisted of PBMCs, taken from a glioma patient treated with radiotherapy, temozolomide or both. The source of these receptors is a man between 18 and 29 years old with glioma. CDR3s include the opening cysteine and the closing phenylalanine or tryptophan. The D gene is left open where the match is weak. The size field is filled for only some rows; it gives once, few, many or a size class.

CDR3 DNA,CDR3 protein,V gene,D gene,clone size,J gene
TGTGCCAGCAGTGAATTGTTGACGGAAAAACTGTTTTTT,CASSELLTEKLFF,TRBV25-1,.,.,TRBJ1-4
TGTGCCAGCAGCTTACCGACAGAGGGCACTGAAGCTTTCTTT,CASSLPTEGTEAFF,TRBV7-9,.,.,TRBJ1-1
TGTGCCAGCAGTTACTTAGGGGTGACTCTCTTCTATGGCTACACCTTC,CASSYLGVTLFYGYTF,TRBV6-5,.,.,TRBJ1-2
TGTGCCTGGAGTGAATTAACAACCGGGACAGCCTACGAGCAGTACTTC,CAWSELTTGTAYEQYF,TRBV30,TRBD1,.,TRBJ2-7
TGTGCCAGCAGTTACTCGAGGGGGAGGGCGTCGGGCGAGCAGTACTTC,CASSYSRGRASGEQYF,TRBV6-6,.,.,TRBJ2-7
TGTGCCACCCAAACTAGCTCGCCTCTGAATACGCAGTATTTT,CATQTSSPLNTQYF,TRBV6-5,.,.,TRBJ2-3
TGTGCCAGCAGTGACGGCCAGGGCCTGAATCAGCCCCAGCATTTT,CASSDGQGLNQPQHF,TRBV25-1,.,.,TRBJ1-5
TGTGCCAGCAGAAAACAGGGTTCCAATCAGCCCCAGCATTTT,CASRKQGSNQPQHF,TRBV6-5,.,few,TRBJ1-5
TGTGCCAGCAGCCAAAAGAGGGGGCTCTATGGCTACACCTTC,CASSQKRGLYGYTF,TRBV14,TRBD1,few,TRBJ1-2
TGCAGCGTTGGCGAACAGCAGAACACTGAAGCTTTCTTT,CSVGEQQNTEAFF,TRBV29-1,.,few,TRBJ1-1
TGTGCCTGGAGGGCGACAGGCATAAATGAAAAACTGTTTTTT,CAWRATGINEKLFF,TRBV30,.,.,TRBJ1-4
TGTGCCAGCAGCCCAGGGGGCCAGAATCAGCCCCAGCATTTT,CASSPGGQNQPQHF,TRBV9,TRBD1,few,TRBJ1-5
TGTGCCAGCAGTGAACTAGCGGGAGGCCCAGATACGCAGTATTTT,CASSELAGGPDTQYF,TRBV6-1,TRBD2,.,TRBJ2-3
TGTGCCAGCAACGCCAGGGGCACCGGGGAGCTGTTTTTT,CASNARGTGELFF,TRBV6-5,.,.,TRBJ2-2
TGTGCCAGCAGCTTAGGGCTAGCGGCCGCGCAGTACTTC,CASSLGLAAAQYF,TRBV7-9,TRBD2,.,TRBJ2-7
TGTGCCAGCAGCTTTCAGGGGCCGAACACTGAAGCTTTCTTT,CASSFQGPNTEAFF,TRBV13,.,.,TRBJ1-1
TGTGCCAGCAGCCATCCCTATCTTAAAAACACTGAAGCTTTCTTT,CASSHPYLKNTEAFF,TRBV6-5,.,.,TRBJ1-1
TGTGCCAGCAGCGTAGTTGGCCCGACCGATTACGAGCAGTACTTC,CASSVVGPTDYEQYF,TRBV9,.,.,TRBJ2-7
TGCGCCAGCAGCCAAGACCTTGCCCCGGTCCAGGCAGGCTACACCTTC,CASSQDLAPVQAGYTF,TRBV4-3,.,.,TRBJ1-2
TGTGCCAGCTCACGAGAGGGAAGGACCTCTGGAAACACCATATATTTT,CASSREGRTSGNTIYF,TRBV18,.,.,TRBJ1-3
TGCGCCAGCAGCTTGAGCGCCGCCAGCAGCTCCTACGAGCAGTACTTC,CASSLSAASSSYEQYF,TRBV5-1,.,.,TRBJ2-7
TGTGCCAGCAGCTCGTTACAATTACAGGGAAATCAGCCCCAGCATTTT,CASSSLQLQGNQPQHF,TRBV7-2,.,.,TRBJ1-5
TGTGCCAGCAGTGAAGGCACAGATACGCAGTATTTT,CASSEGTDTQYF,TRBV5-4,.,.,TRBJ2-3
TGCGCCAGCAGCCAAGAGGACAGGAGGAACTACGAGCAGTACTTC,CASSQEDRRNYEQYF,TRBV4-1,TRBD1,.,TRBJ2-7
TGCGCCAGCAGCCAGGCGGAGGGTAGCGGGGATCTCTTCTACGAGCAGTACTTC,CASSQAEGSGDLFYEQYF,TRBV4-1,TRBD2,.,TRBJ2-7
TGTGCCAGCAGCCGGGACAGGGGAAGGGAGCAGCCCCAGCATTTT,CASSRDRGREQPQHF,TRBV6-5,TRBD1,.,TRBJ1-5
TGTGCCTGGAGTGTCCGTGCTAGCGGGAGAACAGATACGCAGTATTTT,CAWSVRASGRTDTQYF,TRBV30,TRBD2,.,TRBJ2-3
TGTGCCATCAGTGAGTCGTCACTTTTAAGTGGGGCCAACGTCCTGACTTTC,CAISESSLLSGANVLTF,TRBV10-3,.,.,TRBJ2-6
TGCGCCAGCAGCCGCTTCACGTGGACTAGCGGATCCACAGATACGCAGTATTTT,CASSRFTWTSGSTDTQYF,TRBV4-3,TRBD2,.,TRBJ2-3
TGTGCCAGCAGCCATTACAACCTACAGGGGCGGGATGAAAAACTGTTTTTT,CASSHYNLQGRDEKLFF,TRBV4-2,TRBD1,.,TRBJ1-4
TGTGCCAGCAGCTTGTTGACGGGCCCGGGCACAGATACGCAGTATTTT,CASSLLTGPGTDTQYF,TRBV5-6,.,.,TRBJ2-3
TGTGCCAGCAGTTCACAGGGCTTCTATGGCTACACCTTC,CASSSQGFYGYTF,TRBV6-6,.,.,TRBJ1-2
TGTGCCAGCTCCCCCTTTACGAGGGCGAACACTGAAGCTTTCTTT,CASSPFTRANTEAFF,TRBV18,.,.,TRBJ1-1
TGTGCTAGTGGCCCGCGGGCCAACGTCCTGACTTTC,CASGPRANVLTF,TRBV12-5,.,.,TRBJ2-6
TGCGCCAGCAGCCTCAACAGGGGAATTCGCGAGCAGTACTTC,CASSLNRGIREQYF,TRBV4-1,TRBD1,.,TRBJ2-7
TGTGCCAGCTCACTGGGACAGAGAGGGAACACCGGGGAGCTGTTTTTT,CASSLGQRGNTGELFF,TRBV18,TRBD1,.,TRBJ2-2
TGTGCCAGCTCACCCCAGCTAGGCACCGGGGAGCTGTTTTTT,CASSPQLGTGELFF,TRBV18,.,.,TRBJ2-2
TGTGCTAGTGGCCCTGCCACTGAAGCTTTCTTT,CASGPATEAFF,TRBV12-5,.,.,TRBJ1-1
TGTGCCAGCAGGGGAGGCCATTTGAACACTGAAGCTTTCTTT,CASRGGHLNTEAFF,TRBV4-2,.,.,TRBJ1-1
TGTGCCAGCAGCGTGGATAGGGCAGTTAACACTGAAGCTTTCTTT,CASSVDRAVNTEAFF,TRBV7-2,.,.,TRBJ1-1
TGTGCCAGCAGGTTCAGGGTTATGAACACTGAAGCTTTCTTT,CASRFRVMNTEAFF,TRBV5-6,.,.,TRBJ1-1